This paragraph reports one T cell receptor beta chain. CDR3 length: 12 residues. Trimming removed 4 bases from V and 8 bases from J, with 8 bases in between. The data belong to a study of blood T cell repertoires in COVID-19. Data came from immunoSEQ multiplex PCR; TCRdb stores just in-frame clones and leaves some out. In the table there are approximately 260,000 clones, 70% to 85% of which are singletons. This TCR came from a woman of 80 years or more with acute or convalescent COVID-19. The genes are TRBV12-3 or TRBV12-4 and TRBJ2-2; D is unclear. Sequencing was performed on peripheral blood. CDR3 DNA sequence: TGTGCCAGCAGTTCTTACAAGGGGGAGCTGTTTTTT. Protein sequence: CASSSYKGELFF.